A selection of T cell receptor beta chains follows, all from one sample in a study of blood T cell repertoires in COVID-19. Assay used: immunoSEQ multiplex PCR; TCRdb lists only in-frame clones, some missing. The sample carries 40,000 to 50,000 clones, around 86% recorded once. The sequencing input was peripheral blood. The receptor source for this set is a man in his forties with active COVID-19. CDR3s include the opening cysteine and the closing phenylalanine or tryptophan. The D gene is left open where the match is weak. Clone size is stated in some rows and not others, as once, few, many or a class when expanded.

V gene	D gene	J gene	clone size	CDR3 protein	CDR3 DNA
TRBV9	NA	TRBJ1-1	NA	CASSEAGVTEAFF	TGTGCCAGCAGCGAGGCCGGGGTCACTGAAGCTTTCTTT
TRBV15	TRBD2	TRBJ2-1	few	CATSRDLGTSGTSRQFF	TGTGCCACCAGCAGAGATCTCGGGACTAGCGGGACTTCCCGGCAGTTCTTC
TRBV7-9	TRBD1	TRBJ1-1	NA	CASSLGQGLQAFF	TGTGCCAGCAGCTTAGGACAGGGGCTCCAAGCTTTCTTT
TRBV19	TRBD1	TRBJ2-7	NA	CASSPTGQGDFYEQYF	TGTGCCAGTAGTCCAACGGGACAGGGGGATTTCTACGAGCAGTACTTC
TRBV28	TRBD1	TRBJ1-1	NA	CASSFTYRGRNTEAFF	TGTGCCAGCAGTTTTACATACAGGGGGAGGAACACTGAAGCTTTCTTT
TRBV6-2/TRBV6-3	NA	TRBJ2-7	NA	CASSYSPQGSSYEQYF	TGTGCCAGCAGTTACTCGCCCCAGGGGAGCTCCTACGAGCAGTACTTC
TRBV10-3	TRBD2	TRBJ2-1	NA	CAISEELREFNNEQFF	TGTGCCATCAGTGAGGAGTTGCGGGAGTTTAACAATGAGCAGTTCTTC
TRBV4-2	NA	TRBJ1-3	few	CASSQETAGSGNTIYF	TGTGCCAGCAGCCAAGAGACAGCTGGCTCTGGAAACACCATATATTTT
TRBV3-1/TRBV3-2	NA	TRBJ1-1	NA	CASSLWETEAFF	TGTGCCAGCAGCCTATGGGAGACTGAAGCTTTCTTT
TRBV9	NA	TRBJ2-2	NA	CASFSGVTGTGELFF	TGTGCCAGCTTCTCGGGAGTCACCGGCACCGGGGAGCTGTTTTTT
TRBV18	NA	TRBJ2-7	NA	CASSPPLTYEQYF	TGTGCCAGCTCACCACCCCTAACCTACGAGCAGTACTTC
TRBV25-1	NA	TRBJ1-3	few	CASSVYGQSGTIYF	TGTGCCAGCAGTGTATACGGACAGTCCGGCACCATATATTTT
TRBV28	TRBD1	TRBJ1-2	NA	CASRPGQGAYGYTF	TGTGCCAGCAGACCGGGACAGGGGGCCTACGGCTACACCTTC
TRBV7-9	NA	TRBJ1-2	NA	CASSFLGDSYGYTF	TGTGCCAGCAGCTTTTTGGGCGACAGTTATGGCTACACCTTC
TRBV7-9	NA	TRBJ2-7	NA	CASSPDWKTYEQYF	TGTGCCAGCAGCCCAGACTGGAAGACCTACGAGCAGTACTTC
TRBV2	TRBD2	TRBJ2-1	NA	CASSGLAGNNEQFF	TGTGCCAGCAGTGGACTAGCGGGGAACAATGAGCAGTTCTTC